The T cell receptor beta chain under discussion was sequenced for a study of blood T cell repertoires in COVID-19. The wider study: Spain, Italy and the United States supplied samples that represented acute and convalescent COVID-19.

The authors' processing: Estimation of nucleated cell counts relied on the amplification of reference gene primers. TCRdb's copy holds only in-frame clones and misses some; the assay was immunoSEQ multiplex PCR. D and trimming come from the DNA, and the V and J calls and clone size come from that table. The data contain hundreds of thousands of clones, approximately 87% of them singletons. Comment on this clone: The same CDR3 is also encoded by other DNA sequences in this sample.

Looked up from germline, CDR1 is LGHDT and CDR2 is YNNKEL (reference sequence). V lost 6 bases and J lost 0; bases outside the gene matches: 2. The CDR3 is 14 residues long. The TCR originated in a woman aged 40 to 55 who had recovered from COVID-19. The genes are TRBV3-1 (or the pseudogene TRBV3-2) and TRBJ2-1; 7 positions agree with TRBD1. The sequenced sample was peripheral blood. CDR3 sequence reads: CASRRQGSYNEQFF. DNA for the CDR3: TGTGCCAGCAGGCGACAGGGCTCCTACAATGAGCAGTTCTTC.